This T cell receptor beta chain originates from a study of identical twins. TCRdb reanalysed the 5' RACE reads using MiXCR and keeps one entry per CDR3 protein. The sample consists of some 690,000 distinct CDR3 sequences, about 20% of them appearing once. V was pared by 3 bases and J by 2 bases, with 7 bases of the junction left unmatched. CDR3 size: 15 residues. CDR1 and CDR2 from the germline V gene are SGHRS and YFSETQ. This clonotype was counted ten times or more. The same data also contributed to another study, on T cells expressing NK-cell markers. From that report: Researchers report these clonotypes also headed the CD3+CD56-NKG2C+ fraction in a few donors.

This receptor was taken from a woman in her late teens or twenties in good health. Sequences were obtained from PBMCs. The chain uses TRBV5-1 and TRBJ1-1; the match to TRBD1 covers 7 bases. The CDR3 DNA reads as TGCGCCAGCAGCTCAGGACAGGCTGGAAACACTGAAGCTTTCTTT. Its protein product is CASSSGQAGNTEAFF.